This TCR beta chain came from a study of T-cell reconstitution after alpha-beta-depleted transplantation in children. This clonotype was seen many times. The TCRbeta library incorporated unique molecular identifiers. Using its own MiXCR run on the PCR reads, TCRdb lists one record per CDR3 protein. The data show 400,000 to 500,000 distinct CDR3 sequences, about a tenth seen once. CDR1 DFQATT and CDR2 SNEGSKA come from the germline V gene (reference sequence). There are 15 residues in the CDR3. Between the trimmed V and J ends, which lost 5 bases and 0 bases, there was a span of 13 bases. The sequencing here drew on PBMCs from the stem cell graft donor, taken from the stem cell graft. This TCR came from a human donor who donated a stem cell graft to a child with acute myeloid leukemia. The chain combines TRBV20-1 with TRBJ1-4; the D is unclear. CDR3 nucleotides: TGCAGTGCTGGTAGGACGGTCGCAACTAATGAAAAACTGTTTTTT. Translating gives CSAGRTVATNEKLFF.